The clone carrying this T cell receptor beta chain was counted many times. The antigen is unknown. Germline V gene lookup returns CDR1 SGHRS and CDR2 YFSETQ. CDR3 length: 11 amino acids. The germline V and J ends were trimmed by 0 bases and 15 bases, with 11 bases remaining between them. The data were taken from a study of human T cells and chemical hapten exposure. Time point: patch test 1, 2 weeks after DPC sensitization. Treatment reported: therapeutic diphenylcyclopropenone sensitization with weekly scalp DPC. Drawing of blood took place ahead of applying each patch test. Findings and limits, study-wide: Large CDR3 similarity clusters arose significantly more often from expanded TCRs than from controls.

TCRdb analysed the RACE reads with MiXCR anew, one entry per CDR3 protein. The repertoire has about 360,000 distinct CDR3 sequences, approximately 6.3% of them found once; the top ten carry approximately 8.9%. This chain links TRBV5-1 with TRBJ2-3; the D is unclear. The sequence derives from a young woman with alopecia areata. Some clones in this sample may be carry-over from other donors' samples. Sequencing used whole blood, obtained in connection with sensitization to the hapten diphenylcyclopropenone (DPC). The CDR3 DNA reads TGCGCCAGCAGCTTGGAATTTTGGGCTTATTTT. Protein: CASSLEFWAYF.